The 27 T cell receptor beta chains presented below share a single source sample, sequenced in a study of blood T cell repertoires in COVID-19. TCRdb keeps only in-frame clones here, not all; method: immunoSEQ multiplex PCR. The data contain roughly 300,000 clones, 70% to 90% of them singletons. Sequenced input: peripheral blood. All receptors derive from a woman aged 45-65 years who had recovered from COVID-19.

This clone was counted once. The J gene is TRBJ2-5, the V gene TRBV9; D perhaps matches TRBD2 (6 bases). The germline V and J ends were trimmed by 0 bases and 5 bases, with 11 bases remaining between them. Germline loops: CDR1 SGDLS, CDR2 YYNGEE. This CDR3 comprises 14 residues. CDR3 protein: CASSVAGELETQYF. CDR3 in DNA: TGTGCCAGCAGCGTAGCGGGGGAGTTGGAGACCCAGTACTTC.

V gene TRBV3-1 (or the pseudogene TRBV3-2) combines with J gene TRBJ2-7; tentative D call: TRBD2 (5 bases). The CDR3 extends over 14 amino acids. The V end was cut by 5 bases, the J end by 4 bases, with 15 bases between. Germline-derived CDR1 and CDR2 are LGHDT and YNNKEL (reference sequence). As DNA, the CDR3 is TGTGCCAGCAGCTTTGGAGGACCTTGGTACGAGCAGTACTTC. Amino acid sequence: CASSFGGPWYEQYF.

The genes are TRBV28 and TRBJ2-3; perhaps TRBD2 as D (7 bases). Germline V gene data show CDR1 as MDHEN and CDR2 as SYDVKM. This CDR3 spans 14 amino acids. The V and J ends lost 8 bases and 7 bases respectively, with 19 bases between them. The CDR3 sequence is CASSGEGKRNTQYF. The DNA of the CDR3 is TGTGCCAGCTCAGGGGAGGGGAAACGGAATACGCAGTATTTT. Drawing the rest from reference TRBV28 and TRBJ2-3, the complete variable domain is DVKVTQSSRYLVKRTGEKVFLECVQDMDHENMFWYRQDPGLGLRLIYFSYDVKMKEKGDIPEGYSVSREKKERFSLILESASTNQTSMYLCASSGEGKRNTQYFGPGTRLTVL.

V and J are TRBV29-1 and TRBJ1-5; the D is unclear. There are 13 residues in the CDR3. Per germline, CDR1 SQVTM and CDR2 ANQGSEA. Trimming removed 1 base from V and 1 base from J, with 5 bases in between. CDR3 coding DNA: TGCAGCGTTGAAGTACAGAGCAATCAGCCCCAGCATTTT. It specifies CSVEVQSNQPQHF.

This chain connects TRBV6-2 or TRBV6-3 to TRBJ2-2; 9 bases align to TRBD2. CDR3 size: 15 residues. V lost 6 bases, J lost 4 bases, and 6 bases stayed unmatched. Germline loops: CDR1 MNHEY, CDR2 SVGEGT. The CDR3 protein is CASSQLAGSTGELFF. CDR3 coding DNA: TGTGCCAGCAGCCAACTAGCGGGCTCCACCGGGGAGCTGTTTTTT.

The table lists this clone with a few counts. The chain is built from TRBV30 and TRBJ1-4, with TRBD1 as a possible D gene (6 bases). The CDR3 loop spans 14 amino acids. The germline V gene encodes CDR1 GTSNPN and CDR2 SVGIG (reference sequence). V was cut by 5 bases and J by 3 bases, with 13 bases left in between. The CDR3 nucleotides are TGTGCCTGGTCCAGGGGTAGGGCTAATGAAAAACTGTTTTTT. This encodes CAWSRGRANEKLFF.

The chain links TRBV7-9 to TRBJ2-3; 7 nucleotides align to TRBD2. V shed 5 bases and J 0 bases; nucleotides not matched to a gene: 5. The CDR3 length is 15 residues. Germline V gene data show CDR1 as SEHNR and CDR2 as FQNEAQ (reference sequence). Here the CDR3 reads CASSQSGTSTDTQYF. CDR3 bases: TGTGCCAGCAGCCAGAGCGGGACTAGCACAGATACGCAGTATTTT. The whole variable domain, filled in from reference TRBV7-9 and TRBJ2-3, reads DTGVSQNPRHKITKRGQNVTFRCDPISEHNRLYWYRQTLGQGPEFLTYFQNEAQLEKSRLLSDRFSAERPKGSFSTLEIQRTEQGDSAMYLCASSQSGTSTDTQYFGPGTRLTVL.

This chain connects TRBV4-1 to TRBJ2-4, with a weak D call TRBD2 (6 bases). The CDR3 sequence is 15 residues long. Germline CDR1 and CDR2: MGHRA and YSYEKL. V lost 1 base and J lost 0, with 7 bases in between. The CDR3 sequence: CASSQGGIAKNIQYF. CDR3 nucleotide sequence: TGCGCCAGCAGCCAAGGCGGGATAGCCAAAAACATTCAGTACTTC.

The chain has TRBV12-3 or TRBV12-4 and TRBJ1-3; D unresolved. The germline V and J ends were trimmed by 5 bases and 2 bases, with 7 bases remaining between them. The CDR3 length is 13 residues. The CDR3 reads CASSPDTGNTIYF. CDR3 coding DNA: TGTGCCAGCAGTCCAGACACTGGAAACACCATATATTTT.

The chain is built from TRBV21-1 and TRBJ1-1. TRBV21-1 constitutes a pseudogene. This CDR3 has 15 residues. The CDR3: CASSINPGLNTEAFF. CDR3 DNA: TGTGCCAGCAGCATAAACCCCGGACTAAACACTGAAGCTTTCTTT.

The chain is built from TRBV6-6 and TRBJ2-3; 8 nucleotides line up with TRBD2. This CDR3 has 15 residues. V was pared by 0 bases and J by 8 bases, with 7 bases of the junction left unmatched. Germline V gene lookup returns CDR1 MNHNY and CDR2 SVGAGI (reference sequence). The CDR3 nucleotides read TGTGCCAGCAGTTACTCTCCTGCCGGGGGGGGTACGCAGTATTTT. Protein: CASSYSPAGGGTQYF.

The V gene is TRBV13, the J gene TRBJ2-3; 7 positions match TRBD1. In germline, CDR1 is PRHDT, CDR2 FYEKMQ (reference sequence). Trimming cost V 5 bases and J 6 bases; bases outside gene matches: 8. This CDR3 comprises 14 residues. CDR3 sequence (DNA): TGTGCCAGCAGCAACAGGGGCGGCTTCGATACGCAGTATTTT. Encoded protein: CASSNRGGFDTQYF.

This chain uses TRBV27 with TRBJ2-7; TRBD2 matches at 9 bases. CDR1 is MNHEY, CDR2 SMNVEV, per germline (reference sequence). The CDR3 has 12 residues. With V trimmed by 4 bases and J by 8 bases, 3 bases remained unmatched. The CDR3 coding sequence is TGTGCCAGCAGTTCAGGACTAGCGAAGCAGTACTTC. Its translation is CASSSGLAKQYF.

This chain links TRBV5-6 with TRBJ2-2; 9 bases are a match to TRBD1. Germline V gene data show CDR1 as SGHDT and CDR2 as YYEEEE. The CDR3 is 14 residues long. The trim removed 2 bases at V and 9 bases at J, leaving 5 bases unmatched. CDR3 residues: CASSLGQGKRELFF. DNA of the CDR3: TGTGCCAGCAGCTTAGGACAGGGGAAAAGGGAGCTGTTTTTT. Full variable domain (remainder filled in from reference TRBV5-6 and TRBJ2-2): DAGVTQSPTHLIKTRGQQVTLRCSPKSGHDTVSWYQQALGQGPQFIFQYYEEEERQRGNFPDRFSGHQFPNYSSELNVNALLLGDSALYLCASSLGQGKRELFFGEGSRLTVL.

V usage is TRBV9 and J usage is TRBJ2-5; D is unresolved. The CDR3 has 14 amino acids. V was cut by 0 bases and J by 1 base, with 7 bases left in between. Germline values: CDR1 SGDLS, CDR2 YYNGEE. CDR3 protein: CASSVEALQETQYF. The CDR3 DNA sequence: TGTGCCAGCAGCGTAGAAGCGCTCCAAGAGACCCAGTACTTC. The variable domain in full, with the rest retrieved from reference TRBV9 and TRBJ2-5, is DSGVTQTPKHLITATGQRVTLRCSPRSGDLSVYWYQQSLDQGLQFLIQYYNGEERAKGNILERFSAQQFPDLHSELNLSSLELGDSALYFCASSVEALQETQYFGPGTRLLVL.

The V and J genes are TRBV3-1 (or the pseudogene TRBV3-2) and TRBJ2-2; D is unclear. The ends were cut back, 1 base at V and 5 bases at J, with 11 bases in the middle. Germline V lookup: CDR1 LGHDT, CDR2 YNNKEL (reference sequence). CDR3 size: 15 residues. The CDR3 region has the DNA TGTGCCAGCAGCCAAGGGCAGGATCGGACCGGGGAGCTGTTTTTT. Amino acid sequence: CASSQGQDRTGELFF.

There are many counts of this clone. The chain uses TRBV11-2 and TRBJ2-7; perhaps TRBD2 as D (5 bases). Between the trimmed V and J ends, which lost 2 bases and 6 bases, there was a span of 14 bases. The CDR3 length is 14 residues. The germline gives CDR1 SGHAT, CDR2 FQNNGV. The chain's CDR3 is CASSLNPGGPEQYF. Here the CDR3 DNA reads TGTGCCAGCAGCTTAAACCCCGGCGGGCCCGAGCAGTACTTC.

The chain employs TRBV7-2 and TRBJ1-1; D gene unclear. The V and J ends lost 1 base and 1 base respectively, with 4 bases between them. CDR1 SGHTA and CDR2 FQGNSA come from the germline V gene. The CDR3 totals 13 residues. The CDR3 protein is CASSLERNTEAFF. The CDR3 nucleotides are TGTGCCAGCAGCTTAGAGCGGAACACTGAAGCTTTCTTT. Combining the CDR3 with reference TRBV7-2 and TRBJ1-1 gives the whole variable domain GAGVSQSPSNKVTEKGKDVELRCDPISGHTALYWYRQSLGQGLEFLIYFQGNSAPDKSGLPSDRFSAERTGGSVSTLTIQRTQQEDSAVYLCASSLERNTEAFFGQGTRLTVV.

The chain carries TRBV19 and TRBJ1-2; a weak D match, TRBD1 (6 bases). This CDR3 comprises 12 residues. The germline V gene has CDR1 LNHDA and CDR2 SQIVND (reference sequence). Between the trimmed V and J ends, which lost 9 bases and 2 bases, there was a span of 10 bases. In nucleotides, the CDR3 is TGTGCCAGCACGGACAGAAACTATGGCTACACCTTC. Amino acids: CASTDRNYGYTF.

V gene TRBV28 combines with J gene TRBJ1-2; 8 nucleotides align to TRBD1. The CDR3 totals 15 residues. The germline gives CDR1 MDHEN, CDR2 SYDVKM. V lost 6 bases to trimming and J lost 3 bases; unmatched junction nucleotides: 9. CDR3 amino acids: CASSIQGDNYYGYTF. CDR3 coding DNA: TGTGCCAGCAGCATACAGGGGGATAACTACTATGGCTACACCTTC.

This sequence joins TRBV7-3 and TRBJ2-1, with 8 nucleotides matching TRBD2. The germline gives CDR1 SGHTA, CDR2 FQGTGA. The length of the CDR3 is 15 residues. V lost 2 bases and J lost 2; bases outside the gene matches: 2. CDR3 protein: CASSLGAGAYNEQFF. The CDR3 DNA reads as TGTGCCAGCAGCTTAGGAGCGGGAGCCTACAATGAGCAGTTCTTC. The whole variable domain, filled in from reference TRBV7-3 and TRBJ2-1, reads GAGVSQTPSNKVTEKGKYVELRCDPISGHTALYWYRQSLGQGPEFLIYFQGTGAADDSGLPNDRFFAVRPEGSVSTLKIQRTERGDSAVYLCASSLGAGAYNEQFFGPGTRLTVL.

The sample holds one count of this clone. V is TRBV18 and J is TRBJ2-1; 9 bases line up with TRBD2. V shed 7 bases, J shed 3 bases, and the junction held 4 bases outside the gene matches. Germline V CDR1 and CDR2: KGHSH, LQKENI. This CDR3 spans 14 amino acids. This CDR3 reads CASFTSGHYNEQFF. The CDR3 region has the DNA TGTGCCAGCTTTACTAGCGGGCACTACAATGAGCAGTTCTTC.

The chain employs TRBV6-2 or TRBV6-3 and TRBJ2-4; possible D gene TRBD1, 5 bases. CDR1 is MNHEY and CDR2 is SVGEGT in the germline V gene. Trimming removed 4 bases at V and 5 bases at J, with 12 bases between. The CDR3 is made up of 14 amino acids. The CDR3 DNA reads TGTGCCAGCAGTTCCTCTCCAGGGCAAAACATTCAGTACTTC. This codes for CASSSSPGQNIQYF.

The chain uses TRBV19 and TRBJ2-1, with D maybe TRBD2 (6 bases). CDR1 and CDR2 (germline): LNHDA, SQIVND (reference sequence). This CDR3 comprises 15 residues. Trimming left V 1 base short and J 9 bases short, with 16 bases between. CDR3 DNA sequence: TGTGCCAGTAGTATAGTACCGACCGGGGGTAGTGAGCAGTTCTTC. Encoded protein: CASSIVPTGGSEQFF.

The genes are TRBV19 and TRBJ2-2; 8 bases line up with TRBD1. This CDR3 has 18 amino acids. V gave up 1 base and J gave up 0 bases; unmatched junction bases: 7. CDR1 is LNHDA, CDR2 SQIVND, per germline (reference sequence). CDR3 bases: TGTGCCAGTAGTATAGGGCCCCCGGGACAGGCGAACACCGGGGAGCTGTTTTTT. It is translated as CASSIGPPGQANTGELFF.

V is TRBV27 and J is TRBJ2-1; 7 nucleotides line up with TRBD1. Looked up from germline, CDR1 is MNHEY and CDR2 is SMNVEV (reference sequence). J lost 7 bases, V lost 4 bases, and 4 bases had no gene match. The CDR3 is 13 residues long. DNA of the CDR3: TGTGCCAGCAGTTCGGGACAGAAAAATGAGCAGTTCTTC. Translated: CASSSGQKNEQFF.

This sequence joins TRBV30 and TRBJ1-3; D gene ambiguous. Germline V CDR1 and CDR2: GTSNPN, SVGIG (reference sequence). The length of the CDR3 is 13 residues. V shed 4 bases and J shed 2 bases, with 9 bases lying between them. In DNA form, the CDR3 reads TGTGCCTGGACTCTACCACCTGGAAACACCATATATTTT. It specifies CAWTLPPGNTIYF. The complete variable domain, with remaining parts taken from reference TRBV30 and TRBJ1-3, reads SQTIHQWPATLVQPVGSPLSLECTVEGTSNPNLYWYRQAAGRGLQLLFYSVGIGQISSEVPQNLSASRPQDRQFILSSKKLLLSDSGFYLCAWTLPPGNTIYFGEGSWLTVV.